This T cell receptor (beta chain) appears in the sequencing data of a study of OX40 agonist ivuxolimab in advanced cancers. Germline loops: CDR1 MGHDK, CDR2 SYGVNS. The CDR3 covers 15 residues. V dropped 3 bases and J dropped 1 base, with 12 bases sitting between them. Notes on the study in general: At doses 0.1 to 3.0 mg/kg, CD4+ and CD8+ clones expanded.

Patients with autoimmune history or systemic immunosuppression were excluded. Some clones are missing from TCRdb's copy, which holds only in-frame ones; the method was immunoSEQ multiplex PCR. Of under 20,000 clones listed, about 60% are singletons. Points on this clone: What it recognizes is unknown.

The chain combines TRBV25-1 with TRBJ2-5, with D perhaps TRBD2 (6 bases). The receptor's source is an adult with an advanced solid tumor such as melanoma, head and neck, liver or kidney cancer. Sequenced material: CD4+ or CD8+ T cells sorted from blood, taken in a trial of the OX40 agonist ivuxolimab. CDR3: CASSELADFQETQYF. The CDR3 nucleotides are TGTGCCAGCAGTGAGTTAGCGGACTTCCAAGAGACCCAGTACTTC.